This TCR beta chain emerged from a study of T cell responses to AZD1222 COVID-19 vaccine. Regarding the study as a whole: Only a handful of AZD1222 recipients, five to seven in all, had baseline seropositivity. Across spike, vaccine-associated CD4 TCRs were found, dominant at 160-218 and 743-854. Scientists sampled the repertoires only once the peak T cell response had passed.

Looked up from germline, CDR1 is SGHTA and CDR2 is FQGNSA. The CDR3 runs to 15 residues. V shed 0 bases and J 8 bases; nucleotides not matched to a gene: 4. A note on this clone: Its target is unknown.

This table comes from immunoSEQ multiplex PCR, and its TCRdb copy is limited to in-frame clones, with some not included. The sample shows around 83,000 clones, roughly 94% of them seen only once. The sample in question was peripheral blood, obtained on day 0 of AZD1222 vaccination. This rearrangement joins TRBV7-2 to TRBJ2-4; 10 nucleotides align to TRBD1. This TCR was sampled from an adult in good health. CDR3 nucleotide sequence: TGTGCCAGCAGCTTAGCGCGGGGACAGGGGCACATTCAGTACTTC. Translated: CASSLARGQGHIQYF.